The clone carrying this TCR beta chain came up many times. The antigen remains undetermined. The data originate from a study of Graves' ophthalmopathy and Graves' hyperthyroidism. As the template, RNA transcripts were used to amplify TCR beta CDR3 regions. HTBI primers were used in a first-round RT-PCR, which preceded a second-round multiplex PCR. In TCRdb, the multiplex PCR reads were re-called with MiXCR into one record per CDR3 protein. The table records 340,000 or so distinct CDR3 sequences, roughly 17% of them present only once. Moderately to severely active ophthalmopathy under 3 months, CAS at least 3, NOSPECS at least 4. Establishment of the diagnosis relied upon clinical symptoms, serum thyroxine, TRAb, thyroid ultrasound and orbital computed tomography. V lost 5 bases and J lost 2, with 12 bases in between. Per germline, CDR1 MNHEY and CDR2 SVGAGI. This CDR3 spans 14 amino acids. Study outcomes and limitations: Blood repertoires reportedly contained most expanded thyroid clonotypes above 0.001 frequency. The model's prediction of ophthalmopathy progression had 65% to 71% sensitivity and roughly 72% specificity.

The chain is built from TRBV6-5 and TRBJ2-5; D is unresolved. The source is an adult man with Graves' ophthalmopathy. The specimen sequenced was peripheral blood. CDR3 amino acids: CASSPLVRQETQYF. Here the CDR3 DNA reads TGTGCCAGCAGTCCGCTTGTCCGGCAAGAGACCCAGTACTTC.